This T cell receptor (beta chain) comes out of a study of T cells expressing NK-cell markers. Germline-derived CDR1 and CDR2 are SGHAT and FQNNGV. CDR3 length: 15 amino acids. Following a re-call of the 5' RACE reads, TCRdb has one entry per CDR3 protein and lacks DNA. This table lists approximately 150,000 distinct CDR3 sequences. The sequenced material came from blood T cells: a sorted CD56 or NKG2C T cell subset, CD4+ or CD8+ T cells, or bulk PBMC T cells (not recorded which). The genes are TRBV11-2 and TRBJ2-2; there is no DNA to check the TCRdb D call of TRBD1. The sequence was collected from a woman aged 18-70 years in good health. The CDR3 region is CASSLRDSLSGELFF.